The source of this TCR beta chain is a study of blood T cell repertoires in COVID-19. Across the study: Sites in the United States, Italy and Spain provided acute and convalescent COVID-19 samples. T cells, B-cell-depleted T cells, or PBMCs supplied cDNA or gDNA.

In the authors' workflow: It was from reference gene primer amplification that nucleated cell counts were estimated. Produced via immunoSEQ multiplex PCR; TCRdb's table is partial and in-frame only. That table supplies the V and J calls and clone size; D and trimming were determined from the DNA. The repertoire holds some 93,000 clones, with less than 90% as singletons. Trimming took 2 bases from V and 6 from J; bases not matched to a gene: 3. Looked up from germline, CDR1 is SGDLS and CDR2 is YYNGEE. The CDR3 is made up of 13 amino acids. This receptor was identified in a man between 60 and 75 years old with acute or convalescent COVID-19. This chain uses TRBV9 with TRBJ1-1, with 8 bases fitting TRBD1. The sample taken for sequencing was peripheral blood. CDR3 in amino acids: CASSVGTGSEAFF. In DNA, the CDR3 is TGTGCCAGCAGCGTGGGGACAGGCTCTGAAGCTTTCTTT.